This passage covers 29 T cell receptor beta chains from one sample sequenced in a study of Ad26.COV2.S vaccination and SARS-CoV-2 variants. Described treatment: around 19 received Ad26.COV2.S at low or high dose, single or two shots; about 5 received placebo; per-sample allocation not given. The samples date from day 63 after the first vaccine or placebo injection. Measured with immunoSEQ multiplex PCR; TCRdb has only the in-frame clones, and not every one. The sample lists 300,000 to 400,000 clones; about nine tenths were seen once. Sequenced here: peripheral blood, sampled in a trial of Ad26.COV2.S vaccine versus placebo. Receptors originate from a person aged 18-60 years who received the Ad26.COV2.S COVID-19 vaccine or a placebo.

The chain uses TRBV28 and TRBJ2-1, with 10 nucleotides matching TRBD2. Germline loops: CDR1 MDHEN, CDR2 SYDVKM. With V trimmed by 5 bases and J by 4 bases, 5 bases remained unmatched. This CDR3 spans 15 amino acids. The CDR3 coding sequence is TGTGCCAGCAGTGCACTAGCGGGGATTTACAATGAGCAGTTCTTC. Translation gives CASSALAGIYNEQFF. Full variable domain (missing parts from reference TRBV28 and TRBJ2-1): DVKVTQSSRYLVKRTGEKVFLECVQDMDHENMFWYRQDPGLGLRLIYFSYDVKMKEKGDIPEGYSVSREKKERFSLILESASTNQTSMYLCASSALAGIYNEQFFGPGTRLTVL.

This chain connects TRBV19 to TRBJ1-5; tentative D call: TRBD1 (6 bases). V lost 5 bases and J 3 bases, leaving 14 bases between the germline ends. CDR3 size: 15 residues. The germline V gene has CDR1 LNHDA and CDR2 SQIVND (reference sequence). The CDR3 nucleotides are TGTGCCAGTAGTCTCACAGGGAATCCCAATCAGCCCCAGCATTTT. Encoded protein: CASSLTGNPNQPQHF.

This chain uses TRBV20-1 with TRBJ2-2; D perhaps matches TRBD2 (6 bases). This CDR3 region has 15 residues. Germline V gene sequence: CDR1 DFQATT, CDR2 SNEGSKA (reference sequence). V lost 3 bases, J lost 4 bases, and 15 bases lay in between. This CDR3 is CSASSGGSSTGELFF. CDR3 nucleotides: TGCAGTGCTAGTTCCGGGGGATCGAGCACCGGGGAGCTGTTTTTT.

The chain is built from TRBV15 and TRBJ2-3; no clear D gene. Germline V gene lookup returns CDR1 LNHNV and CDR2 YYDKDF (reference sequence). Trimming removed 0 bases at V and 2 bases at J, with 6 bases between. CDR3 length: 14 amino acids. The CDR3: CATSREPNTDTQYF. DNA of the CDR3: TGTGCCACCAGCAGAGAACCCAACACAGATACGCAGTATTTT.

DNA of the CDR3: TGTGCCAGAAGGGGGTCGCTGGCGGCCCCCAGGGAGACCCAGTACTTC. Its protein product is CARRGSLAAPRETQYF. This rearrangement joins TRBV6-4 to TRBJ2-5; TRBD1 might be the D (6 bases). Germline loops: CDR1 MRHNA, CDR2 SNTAGT. The V end was cut by 9 bases, the J end by 5 bases, with 25 bases between. The CDR3 spans 16 residues.

The gene calls are TRBV6-5 and TRBJ2-1; D possibly corresponds to TRBD1 (6 bases). CDR1 and CDR2 from the germline V gene are MNHEY and SVGAGI. The germline V and J ends were trimmed by 6 bases and 6 bases, with 12 bases remaining between them. The CDR3 is 13 amino acids. Written as DNA, the CDR3 is TGTGCCAGCAGCCACAGGGCGATCAATGAGCAGTTCTTC. It yields the protein CASSHRAINEQFF.

The V call is TRBV28, the J call TRBJ2-1; either TRBD1 or TRBD2 may supply D (6 bases each). The V gene's germline CDR1 is MDHEN and CDR2 SYDVKM. Trimming took off 8 bases at V and 0 bases at J, with 23 bases between the two ends. This CDR3 spans 18 amino acids. CDR3 bases: TGTGCCAGCCGAATAGGGGGGAGATCGGTCGGCTCCTACAATGAGCAGTTCTTC. It encodes CASRIGGRSVGSYNEQFF.

This chain connects TRBV9 to TRBJ2-2; the D gene is possibly TRBD2 (6 bases). The CDR3 totals 16 residues. The V end lost 7 bases, the J end lost 0 bases, and 16 bases lay between the germline ends. CDR1 and CDR2 (germline): SGDLS, YYNGEE. The CDR3 is CASRPSGSANTGELFF. CDR3 sequence (DNA): TGTGCCAGCCGCCCCTCCGGGAGCGCGAACACCGGGGAGCTGTTTTTT. The whole variable domain, filled in from reference TRBV9 and TRBJ2-2, reads DSGVTQTPKHLITATGQRVTLRCSPRSGDLSVYWYQQSLDQGLQFLIQYYNGEERAKGNILERFSAQQFPDLHSELNLSSLELGDSALYFCASRPSGSANTGELFFGEGSRLTVL.

This chain uses TRBV4-1 with TRBJ1-5; D possibly corresponds to TRBD1 (5 bases). Deletions cut 1 base from V and 0 bases from J, with 7 bases between. CDR1 and CDR2 from the germline V gene are MGHRA and YSYEKL. The CDR3 extends over 15 amino acids. The CDR3 protein is CASSQAGGSNQPQHF. DNA of the CDR3: TGCGCCAGCAGCCAAGCTGGGGGTAGCAATCAGCCCCAGCATTTT.

CDR3 sequence: CASSLLDLETQYF. CDR3 sequence (DNA): TGTGCCAGCAGTCTACTGGACTTGGAGACCCAGTACTTC. J is TRBJ2-5 and V is TRBV6-5; D might be TRBD2 (5 bases). Germline CDR1 reads MNHEY; CDR2 reads SVGAGI. V shed 5 bases and J shed 5 bases, with 12 bases lying between them. This CDR3 region has 13 residues.

This sequence joins TRBV30 and TRBJ2-5, with D unclear. This CDR3 has 12 residues. The V gene lost 5 bases and the J gene lost 2 bases, with 9 bases spanning the gap. Germline assignment: CDR1 GTSNPN and CDR2 SVGIG (reference sequence). The CDR3 spells CAWALGQETQYF. In DNA form, the CDR3 reads TGTGCCTGGGCCCTGGGACAAGAGACCCAGTACTTC. Full variable domain (outside the CDR3, taken from reference TRBV30 and TRBJ2-5): SQTIHQWPATLVQPVGSPLSLECTVEGTSNPNLYWYRQAAGRGLQLLFYSVGIGQISSEVPQNLSASRPQDRQFILSSKKLLLSDSGFYLCAWALGQETQYFGPGTRLLVL.

The chain links TRBV30 to TRBJ1-5, with D perhaps matching TRBD1 (5 bases). V was shortened by 0 bases and J by 5 bases, with 11 bases between the two germline ends. CDR3 length equals 14 residues. Per the germline V gene, CDR1 is GTSNPN and CDR2 is SVGIG (reference sequence). The CDR3 coding sequence is TGTGCCTGGAGTGTACCCCAGGGACATCAGCCCCAGCATTTT. This encodes CAWSVPQGHQPQHF.

This clone appeared a single time. The J gene is TRBJ1-2, the V gene TRBV7-9, with 8 bases that match TRBD1. With V trimmed by 0 bases and J by 4 bases, 13 bases remained unmatched. Germline loops: CDR1 SEHNR, CDR2 FQNEAQ (reference sequence). CDR3 size: 18 residues. CDR3 bases: TGTGCCAGCAGCTTAGCGTCCCGGGACAGGACCAAGGCCTATGGCTACACCTTC. This encodes CASSLASRDRTKAYGYTF.

J is TRBJ2-5 and V is TRBV5-4; D is uncertain. This CDR3 spans 12 amino acids. Trimming removed 1 base at V and 5 bases at J, with 6 bases between. In germline, CDR1 is SGHNT, CDR2 YYREEE (reference sequence). The CDR3 nucleotides are TGTGCCAGCAGCTTGTTGGCGGAGACCCAGTACTTC. Protein: CASSLLAETQYF.

This chain links TRBV7-6 with TRBJ2-7, with D uncertain. The CDR3 has 15 residues. The V gene's germline CDR1 is SGHVS and CDR2 FNYEAQ. Trimming stripped 0 bases from V and 0 bases from J, with 9 bases between. CDR3 loop: CASSLADQSSYEQYF. CDR3 coding DNA: TGTGCCAGCAGCTTAGCCGATCAGAGCTCCTACGAGCAGTACTTC.

With respect to this clone: Other DNA variants within this sample encode the same CDR3. The genes are TRBV9 and TRBJ1-2; no definite D call. This CDR3 is built from 13 residues. Trimming left V 3 bases short and J 3 bases short, with 9 bases between. Germline values: CDR1 SGDLS, CDR2 YYNGEE. The CDR3 protein is CASSAGDDYGYTF. The DNA for the CDR3 is TGTGCCAGCAGCGCCGGGGATGACTATGGCTACACCTTC.

The rearrangement uses TRBV5-1 and TRBJ2-5; unclear D gene. The CDR3 runs to 12 residues. Germline loops: CDR1 SGHRS, CDR2 YFSETQ. V was pared by 1 base and J by 4 bases, with 5 bases between. The CDR3 loop is CASSLISETQYF. The CDR3 DNA reads TGCGCCAGCAGCTTGATATCAGAGACCCAGTACTTC.

This sequence joins TRBV5-1 and TRBJ2-7, with a possible D match to TRBD1 (6 bases). Germline V gene data show CDR1 as SGHRS and CDR2 as YFSETQ. The V end was cut by 4 bases, the J end by 3 bases, with 11 bases between. The CDR3 length is 13 residues. The CDR3 protein is CASSRDKNYEQYF. CDR3 bases: TGCGCCAGCAGCCGGGACAAGAACTACGAGCAGTACTTC.

The gene calls are TRBV10-3 and TRBJ1-2; 8 bases align to TRBD1. The CDR3 contains 13 residues. Germline V gene lookup returns CDR1 ENHRY and CDR2 SYGVKD. V dropped 7 bases and J dropped 6; count of bases not matched to a gene: 7. The CDR3 DNA follows: TGTGCCATCACCGGGACAGGTTGGGATGGCTACACCTTC. This codes for CAITGTGWDGYTF.

The CDR3 nucleotides read TGTGCCAGCAGTTACCTCGACAGGGGGGTTGACACTGAAGCTTTCTTT. As protein: CASSYLDRGVDTEAFF. This chain links TRBV6-2 or TRBV6-3 with TRBJ1-1; 9 bases fit TRBD1. Unmatched junction bases numbered 7, after V lost 2 bases and J lost 3 bases. The germline gives CDR1 MNHEY, CDR2 SVGEGT. There are 16 residues in the CDR3.

V usage is TRBV7-8 and J usage is TRBJ1-2; 11 bases align to TRBD1. Germline V gene lookup returns CDR1 SGHVS and CDR2 FQNEAQ. There are 14 residues in the CDR3. V gave up 5 bases and J gave up 8 bases; unmatched junction bases: 7. This chain's CDR3 is CASSIIRTGGGYTF. The DNA for the CDR3 is TGTGCCAGCAGCATAATACGGACAGGGGGCGGCTACACCTTC.

This clone was counted a single time. The chain is built from TRBV6-2 or TRBV6-3 and TRBJ1-1, with D tentatively TRBD1 (6 bases). V gave up 5 bases and J gave up 6 bases, with 16 bases separating them. The germline gives CDR1 MNHEY, CDR2 SVGEGT. The CDR3 is made up of 14 amino acids. CDR3 DNA sequence: TGTGCCAGCAGTAGCCCTACCAGGGGTGCTGAAGCTTTCTTT. Translation gives CASSSPTRGAEAFF.

This chain links TRBV15 with TRBJ2-3; TRBD2 might be the D (6 bases). Trimming shortened V by 1 base and J by 3 bases, and 14 bases separated the two germline ends. The CDR3 runs 16 residues. The germline V gene has CDR1 LNHNV and CDR2 YYDKDF (reference sequence). CDR3 nucleotide sequence: TGTGCCACCAGCAGAGCAGGGCTAGGAGGGACAGATACGCAGTATTTT. It specifies CATSRAGLGGTDTQYF.

The chain carries TRBV19 and TRBJ1-4; D is possibly TRBD1 (6 bases). V was pared by 1 base and J by 10 bases, with 13 bases between. The germline gives CDR1 LNHDA, CDR2 SQIVND (reference sequence). This CDR3 contains 14 residues. CDR3 residues: CASSIGQTRGKLFF. CDR3 nucleotides: TGTGCCAGTAGTATAGGCCAGACCAGGGGAAAACTGTTTTTT.

The rearrangement links TRBV3-1 (or the pseudogene TRBV3-2) to TRBJ1-5; D remains unclear. Germline CDR1 reads LGHDT; CDR2 reads YNNKEL (reference sequence). V was cut by 1 base and J by 0 bases, with 10 bases left in between. The CDR3 loop spans 16 amino acids. The chain's CDR3 is CASSQVRSNSNQPQHF. The DNA of the CDR3 is TGTGCCAGCAGCCAAGTCCGGAGTAATAGCAATCAGCCCCAGCATTTT.

This chain connects TRBV27 to TRBJ2-7; D not certain. This CDR3 has 12 amino acids. The V gene lost 6 bases and the J gene lost 2 bases, with 8 bases spanning the gap. CDR1 is MNHEY, CDR2 SMNVEV, per germline (reference sequence). The DNA of the CDR3 is TGTGCCAGCAGCAGCGTTACCTACGAGCAGTACTTC. Translating it yields CASSSVTYEQYF.

The J gene is TRBJ2-1, the V gene TRBV11-3; possibly TRBD1 for D (6 bases). Germline CDR1 is SGHNT and CDR2 is YENEEA. Trimming took 6 bases from V and 5 from J, leaving 14 bases between them. The CDR3 extends over 14 amino acids. The CDR3 DNA reads as TGTGCCAGCAGTTCGGGACAAGAGGACAATGAGCAGTTCTTC. Translating it yields CASSSGQEDNEQFF.

The J gene is TRBJ2-2, the V gene TRBV19; the match to TRBD1 covers 7 bases. Germline CDR1 is LNHDA and CDR2 is SQIVND (reference sequence). The CDR3 is 15 residues long. The ends lost 2 bases at V and 0 bases at J; junction bases unmatched: 0. CDR3 sequence reads: CASSIQGANTGELFF. CDR3 DNA sequence: TGTGCCAGTAGTATACAGGGGGCGAACACCGGGGAGCTGTTTTTT.

The V call is TRBV27, the J call TRBJ1-2; TRBD1 is a possible D gene (6 bases). The V gene lost 5 bases and the J gene lost 4 bases, with 14 bases spanning the gap. Germline V lookup: CDR1 MNHEY, CDR2 SMNVEV (reference sequence). The CDR3 has 14 amino acids. The CDR3 sequence is CASSPTGPSYGYTF. The CDR3 DNA reads TGTGCCAGCAGTCCCACAGGGCCCAGCTATGGCTACACCTTC.